Presented here are 24 T cell receptor beta chains from one specimen sequenced in a study of shared clonotypes between healthy human individuals. Sequencing was performed with immunoSEQ multiplex PCR; in TCRdb, only in-frame clones are kept and a portion is missing. Of around 2.5 million clones in the sample, over 85% were seen once. The sequenced sample consisted of naive CD4+ T cells from PBMCs. Regarding subset: CD45RA+ positively selected. The source is a man between 18 and 35 years old in good health. Some clones in this sample may be carry-over from other donors' samples.

The V and J genes are TRBV28 and TRBJ1-3, with D possibly TRBD1 on 5 matching bases. V was shortened by 11 bases and J by 4 bases, with 12 bases between the two germline ends. Germline CDR1 MDHEN, CDR2 SYDVKM. The CDR3 is 12 residues long. The CDR3 loop is CAGGRVGNTIYF. In DNA form, the CDR3 reads TGTGCCGGGGGGAGGGTCGGAAACACCATATATTTT.

The chain is built from TRBV5-1 and TRBJ2-7; a possible D gene is TRBD2 (5 bases). Germline CDR1 reads SGHRS; CDR2 reads YFSETQ. V lost 2 bases and J lost 4, with 13 bases in between. This CDR3 contains 14 residues. In DNA form, the CDR3 reads TGCGCCAGCAGCTTAGGCGAAGCGGTTTACGAGCAGTACTTC. Protein: CASSLGEAVYEQYF. Drawing the rest from reference TRBV5-1 and TRBJ2-7, the complete variable domain is KAGVTQTPRYLIKTRGQQVTLSCSPISGHRSVSWYQQTPGQGLQFLFEYFSETQRNKGNFPGRFSGRQFSNSRSEMNVSTLELGDSALYLCASSLGEAVYEQYFGPGTRLTVT.

This clone appeared once. The V call is TRBV6-1, the J call TRBJ1-3; D is perhaps TRBD1 (6 bases). The CDR3 sequence is 14 residues long. Trimming shortened V by 1 base and J by 7 bases, and 11 bases separated the two germline ends. Germline values: CDR1 MNHNS, CDR2 SASEGT. The CDR3 spells CASSEDRGRNTIYF. In DNA form, the CDR3 reads TGTGCCAGCAGTGAAGATAGGGGGAGGAACACCATATATTTT.

This chain connects TRBV4-1 to TRBJ2-7; 9 nucleotides align to TRBD2. The trim removed 0 bases at V and 7 bases at J, leaving 1 base unmatched. CDR3 size: 13 residues. The V gene's germline CDR1 is MGHRA and CDR2 YSYEKL. CDR3 in amino acids: CASSQDLAGEQYF. CDR3 coding DNA: TGCGCCAGCAGCCAAGACCTAGCGGGGGAGCAGTACTTC.

V gene TRBV5-1 combines with J gene TRBJ2-2; 8 bases are a match to TRBD1. Germline V CDR1 and CDR2: SGHRS, YFSETQ. V dropped 4 bases and J dropped 4; count of bases not matched to a gene: 6. The CDR3 totals 15 residues. CDR3: CASSLDRGGTGELFF. The DNA for the CDR3 is TGCGCCAGCAGCCTCGACAGGGGCGGCACCGGGGAGCTGTTTTTT.

V usage is TRBV18 and J usage is TRBJ2-7, with 9 bases identical to TRBD2. This CDR3 has 18 amino acids. Germline values: CDR1 KGHSH, CDR2 LQKENI. The J segment lost 1 base and the V segment lost 4 bases, leaving 14 bases of the junction unmatched. The CDR3 DNA reads as TGTGCCAGCTCACTAATGACTAGCGGACTTCTTATGTCCTACGAGCAGTACTTC. Translation gives CASSLMTSGLLMSYEQYF.

The rearrangement uses TRBV4-3 and TRBJ1-2; maybe TRBD1 (5 bases). Germline V gene lookup returns CDR1 LGHNA and CDR2 YSLEER. V was clipped by 3 bases and J by 2 bases, with 10 bases between them. The CDR3 covers 14 residues. CDR3 bases: TGCGCCAGCAGCCAGGGACTGGGAAACTATGGCTACACCTTC. Its translation: CASSQGLGNYGYTF.

In this sample, this clone turned up once. The sample holds other DNA sequences that translate to the same CDR3. J is TRBJ1-4 and V is TRBV7-9, with TRBD1 identical over 8 bases. The CDR3 contains 15 residues. Trimming at V came to 0 bases and at J to 6 bases, leaving 3 bases not matched to a gene. CDR1 is SEHNR and CDR2 is FQNEAQ in the germline V gene (reference sequence). The CDR3 region is CASSLARTGHEKLFF. The CDR3 region has the DNA TGTGCCAGCAGCTTAGCCCGGACAGGGCATGAAAAACTGTTTTTT.

The chain couples TRBV19 to TRBJ2-6; D might be TRBD2 (5 bases). The CDR3 loop spans 20 amino acids. Trimming cost V 6 bases and J 4 bases, with 28 bases left between them. Germline V gene sequence: CDR1 LNHDA, CDR2 SQIVND (reference sequence). For the CDR3, the DNA is TGTGCCAGTAGCGCCCCCTATGGGCGCCAGGAGGTTTCCGGGGCCAACGTCCTGACTTTC. This codes for CASSAPYGRQEVSGANVLTF.

This clone has more than one count but fewer than ten. CDR3 sequence (DNA): TGCAGCGTTGAAGATATGAACACTGAAGCTTTCTTT. Its protein is CSVEDMNTEAFF. V gene TRBV29-1 combines with J gene TRBJ1-1; D unclear. Germline values: CDR1 SQVTM, CDR2 ANQGSEA. V dropped 0 bases and J dropped 0 bases, with 2 bases sitting between them. The CDR3 runs 12 residues.

The chain recombines TRBV9 with TRBJ2-5; TRBD1 agrees at 9 bases. The CDR3 totals 15 residues. V shed 3 bases, J shed 5 bases, and the junction held 8 bases outside the gene matches. CDR1 SGDLS and CDR2 YYNGEE come from the germline V gene. The CDR3 bases are TGTGCCAGCAGCGACACATGGACAGGGGTGGAGACCCAGTACTTC. Translated: CASSDTWTGVETQYF.

This rearrangement joins TRBV5-1 to TRBJ2-7, with 10 positions matching TRBD2. CDR3 length equals 15 residues. Germline V gene data show CDR1 as SGHRS and CDR2 as YFSETQ. The trim removed 2 bases at V and 2 bases at J, leaving 4 bases unmatched. CDR3 sequence (DNA): TGCGCCAGCAGCTTAGGACTAGCGGCAGCCTACGAGCAGTACTTC. Residues: CASSLGLAAAYEQYF. Together with reference TRBV5-1 and TRBJ2-7, the CDR3 gives the full variable domain: KAGVTQTPRYLIKTRGQQVTLSCSPISGHRSVSWYQQTPGQGLQFLFEYFSETQRNKGNFPGRFSGRQFSNSRSEMNVSTLELGDSALYLCASSLGLAAAYEQYFGPGTRLTVT.

The chain has TRBV28 and TRBJ2-7; D might be TRBD2 (6 bases). With 2 bases removed from V and 6 bases from J, the gap between germline ends came to 14 bases. CDR3 length: 14 residues. Germline assignment: CDR1 MDHEN and CDR2 SYDVKM. The CDR3 here is CASSLPAGTPEQYF. Here the CDR3 DNA reads TGTGCCAGCAGTTTACCCGCCGGGACTCCCGAGCAGTACTTC.

The V call is TRBV29-1, the J call TRBJ1-3; D is ambiguous. Trimming cost V 1 base and J 2 bases, with 6 bases left between them. The germline CDR1 and CDR2 sequences are SQVTM and ANQGSEA. CDR3 length: 13 residues. The chain's CDR3 is CSVEVSAGNTIYF. The CDR3 region has the DNA TGCAGCGTTGAAGTGTCGGCTGGAAACACCATATATTTT.

The chain employs TRBV5-1 and TRBJ1-5; 8 positions agree with TRBD1. CDR3 length equals 14 residues. J was trimmed by 3 bases and V by 4 bases; bases with no gene match: 3. Germline-derived CDR1 and CDR2 are SGHRS and YFSETQ. The CDR3 is CASSRTGLNQPQHF. CDR3 DNA sequence: TGCGCCAGCAGCCGGACAGGGCTCAATCAGCCCCAGCATTTT.

This chain uses TRBV6-6 with TRBJ2-7, with D perhaps TRBD1 (5 bases). Trimming took off 6 bases at V and 3 bases at J, with 12 bases between the two ends. Germline V gene sequence: CDR1 MNHNY, CDR2 SVGAGI (reference sequence). The CDR3 is 13 amino acids. The CDR3 sequence: CASSQDRGYEQYF. For the CDR3, the DNA is TGTGCCAGCAGCCAAGACAGAGGCTACGAGCAGTACTTC.

The rearrangement links TRBV6-1 to TRBJ2-2; D is unresolved. Trimming cost V 7 bases and J 4 bases, with 13 bases left between them. Germline CDR1 and CDR2: MNHNS and SASEGT. The length of the CDR3 is 14 residues. The CDR3 spells CASKRIRSTGELFF. Written as DNA, the CDR3 is TGTGCCAGCAAAAGGATTAGGAGCACCGGGGAGCTGTTTTTT.

The rearrangement joins TRBV28 to TRBJ2-4; 7 positions match TRBD1. This CDR3 has 15 amino acids. Unmatched junction bases numbered 8, after V lost 6 bases and J lost 3 bases. Germline CDR1 reads MDHEN; CDR2 reads SYDVKM. This CDR3 reads CASSQTGLGKNIQYF. DNA for the CDR3: TGTGCCAGCAGCCAGACAGGGTTGGGCAAAAACATTCAGTACTTC.

This sequence joins TRBV6-5 and TRBJ1-2, with D possibly being TRBD1 (5 bases). Germline V CDR1 and CDR2: MNHEY, SVGAGI. Deletions cut 5 bases from V and 4 bases from J, with 11 bases between. This CDR3 has 13 amino acids. CDR3 in DNA: TGTGCCAGCAGTCCAGGGTGGGGCTATGGCTACACCTTC. This sequence encodes CASSPGWGYGYTF.

The chain joins TRBV28 to TRBJ1-2; tentative D call: TRBD1 (5 bases). The CDR3 is 12 amino acids. Germline V gene sequence: CDR1 MDHEN, CDR2 SYDVKM. The V end lost 7 bases, the J end lost 4 bases, and 10 bases lay between the germline ends. The CDR3 protein is CASITGGYGYTF. CDR3 DNA: TGTGCCAGCATCACTGGGGGCTATGGCTACACCTTC.

This clone has just one count. The J gene is TRBJ1-5, the V gene TRBV19, with 7 bases aligning to TRBD1. CDR1 LNHDA and CDR2 SQIVND come from the germline V gene (reference sequence). Trimming took 4 bases from V and 6 from J; bases not matched to a gene: 12. There are 16 residues in the CDR3. The CDR3 reads CASSTLEGTVRQPQHF. CDR3 coding DNA: TGTGCCAGTAGTACTCTTGAGGGGACAGTTCGTCAGCCCCAGCATTTT.

This clone was counted between two and nine times. The chain uses TRBV29-1 and TRBJ2-3; 7 bases align to TRBD2. The CDR3 is made up of 15 amino acids. The germline V gene encodes CDR1 SQVTM and CDR2 ANQGSEA. With V trimmed by 1 base and J by 6 bases, 10 bases remained unmatched. The DNA for the CDR3 is TGCAGCGTTGAAGGTTTTGATCTAGCGGCTGATACGCAGTATTTT. It specifies CSVEGFDLAADTQYF.

This chain joins TRBV7-8 and TRBJ2-2, with D possibly TRBD2 on 6 matching bases. Germline V gene sequence: CDR1 SGHVS, CDR2 FQNEAQ. The CDR3 spans 17 residues. Trimming cost V 8 bases and J 5 bases, with 24 bases left between them. The CDR3, as DNA: TGTGCCAGCCGAGACGGGACTCCCAGGCTTTGGACCGGGGAGCTGTTTTTT. Protein: CASRDGTPRLWTGELFF. Full variable domain (outside the CDR3, taken from reference TRBV7-8 and TRBJ2-2): GAGVSQSPRYKVAKRGQDVALRCDPISGHVSLFWYQQALGQGPEFLTYFQNEAQLDKSGLPSDRFFAERPEGSVSTLKIQRTQQEDSAVYLCASRDGTPRLWTGELFFGEGSRLTVL.

The rearrangement joins TRBV6-5 to TRBJ2-5; 7 nucleotides align to TRBD1. The J call may be in error: the DNA end matches TRBJ2-7 better. This CDR3 has 15 residues. Germline lookup yields CDR1 MNHEY and CDR2 SVGAGI. The CDR3 sequence is CASRSGQVNSHEQYF. The CDR3 DNA reads as TGTGCCAGCAGGTCCGGACAGGTAAATTCCCACGAGCAGTACTTC.